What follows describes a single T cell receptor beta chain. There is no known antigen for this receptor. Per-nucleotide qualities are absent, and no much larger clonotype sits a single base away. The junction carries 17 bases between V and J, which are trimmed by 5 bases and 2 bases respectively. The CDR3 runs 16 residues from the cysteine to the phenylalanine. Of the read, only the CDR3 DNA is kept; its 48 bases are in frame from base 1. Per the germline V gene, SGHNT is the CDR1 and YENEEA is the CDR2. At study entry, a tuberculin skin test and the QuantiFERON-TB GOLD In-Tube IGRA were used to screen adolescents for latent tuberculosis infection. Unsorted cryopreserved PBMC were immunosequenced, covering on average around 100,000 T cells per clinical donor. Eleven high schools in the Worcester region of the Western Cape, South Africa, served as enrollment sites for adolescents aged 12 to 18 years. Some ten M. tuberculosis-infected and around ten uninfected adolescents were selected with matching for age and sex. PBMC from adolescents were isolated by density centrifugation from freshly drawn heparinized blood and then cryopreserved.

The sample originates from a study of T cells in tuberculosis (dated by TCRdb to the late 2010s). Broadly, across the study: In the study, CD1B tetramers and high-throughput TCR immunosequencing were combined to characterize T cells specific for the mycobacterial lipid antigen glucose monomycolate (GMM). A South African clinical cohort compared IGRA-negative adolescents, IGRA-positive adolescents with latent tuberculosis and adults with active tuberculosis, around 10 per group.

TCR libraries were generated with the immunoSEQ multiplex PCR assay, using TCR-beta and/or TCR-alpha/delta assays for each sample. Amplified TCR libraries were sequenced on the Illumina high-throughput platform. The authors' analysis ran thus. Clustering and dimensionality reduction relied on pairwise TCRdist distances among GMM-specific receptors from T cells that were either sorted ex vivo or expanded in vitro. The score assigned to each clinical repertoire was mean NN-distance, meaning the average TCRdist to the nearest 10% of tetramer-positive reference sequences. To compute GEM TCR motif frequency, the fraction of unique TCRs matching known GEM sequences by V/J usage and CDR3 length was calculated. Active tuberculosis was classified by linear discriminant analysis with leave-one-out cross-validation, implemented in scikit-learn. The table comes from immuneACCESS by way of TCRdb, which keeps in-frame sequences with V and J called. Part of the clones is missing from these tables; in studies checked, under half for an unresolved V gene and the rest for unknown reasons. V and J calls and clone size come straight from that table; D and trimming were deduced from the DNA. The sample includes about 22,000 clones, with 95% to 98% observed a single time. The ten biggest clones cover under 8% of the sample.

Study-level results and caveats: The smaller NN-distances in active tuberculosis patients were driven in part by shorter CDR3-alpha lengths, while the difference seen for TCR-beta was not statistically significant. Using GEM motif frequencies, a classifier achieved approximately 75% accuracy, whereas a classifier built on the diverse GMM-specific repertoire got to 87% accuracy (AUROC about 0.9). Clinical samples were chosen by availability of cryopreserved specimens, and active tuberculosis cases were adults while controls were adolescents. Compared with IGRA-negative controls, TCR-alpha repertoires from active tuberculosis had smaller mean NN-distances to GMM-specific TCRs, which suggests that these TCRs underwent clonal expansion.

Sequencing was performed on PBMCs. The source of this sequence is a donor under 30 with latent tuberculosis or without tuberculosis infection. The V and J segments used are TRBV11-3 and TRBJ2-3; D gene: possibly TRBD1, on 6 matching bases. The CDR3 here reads CASSPGQHFNTDTQYF. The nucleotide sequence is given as TGTGCCAGCAGCCCCGGACAGCATTTTAACACAGATACGCAGTATTTT.